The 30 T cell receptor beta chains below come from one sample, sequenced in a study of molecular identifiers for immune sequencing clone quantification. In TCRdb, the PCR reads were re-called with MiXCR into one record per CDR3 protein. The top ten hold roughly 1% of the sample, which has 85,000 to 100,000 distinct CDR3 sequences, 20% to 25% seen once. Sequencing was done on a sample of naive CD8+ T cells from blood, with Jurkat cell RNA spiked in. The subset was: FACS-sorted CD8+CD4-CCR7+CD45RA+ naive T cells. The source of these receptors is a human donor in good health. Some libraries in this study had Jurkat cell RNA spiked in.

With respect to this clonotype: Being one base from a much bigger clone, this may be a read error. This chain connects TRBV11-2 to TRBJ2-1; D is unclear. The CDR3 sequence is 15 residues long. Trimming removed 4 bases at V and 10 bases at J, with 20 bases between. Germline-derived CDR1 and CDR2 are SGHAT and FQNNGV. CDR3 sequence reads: CASSSTPSSGLEQFF. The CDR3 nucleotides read TGTGCCAGCAGCTCAACCCCGAGCTCGGGCTTGGAGCAGTTCTTC.

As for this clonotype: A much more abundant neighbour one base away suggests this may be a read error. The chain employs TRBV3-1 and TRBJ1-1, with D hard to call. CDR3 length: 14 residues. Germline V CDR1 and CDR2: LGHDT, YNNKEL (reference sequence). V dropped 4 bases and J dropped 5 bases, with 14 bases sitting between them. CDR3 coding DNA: TGTGCCAGCAGCCTAGACAAGGGTAGGACTGAAGCTTTCTTT. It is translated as CASSLDKGRTEAFF.

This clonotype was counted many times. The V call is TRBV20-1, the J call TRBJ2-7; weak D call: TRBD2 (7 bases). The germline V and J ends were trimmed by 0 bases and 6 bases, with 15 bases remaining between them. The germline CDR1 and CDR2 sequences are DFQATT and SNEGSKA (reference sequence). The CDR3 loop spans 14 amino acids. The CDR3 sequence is CSAREGGGGVEQYF. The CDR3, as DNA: TGCAGTGCTAGAGAGGGAGGGGGAGGAGTCGAGCAGTACTTC.

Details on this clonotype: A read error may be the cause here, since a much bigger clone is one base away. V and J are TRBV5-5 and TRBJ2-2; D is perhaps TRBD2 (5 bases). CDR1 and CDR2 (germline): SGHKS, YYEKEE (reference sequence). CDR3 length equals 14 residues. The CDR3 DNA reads TGTGCCAGCAGCTTCGGTGTGAACACCGGGGAGCTGTCTTTT. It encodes CASSFGVNTGELSF. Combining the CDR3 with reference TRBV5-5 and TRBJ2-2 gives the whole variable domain DAGVTQSPTHLIKTRGQQVTLRCSPISGHKSVSWYQQVLGQGPQFIFQYYEKEERGRGNFPDRFSARQFPNYSSELNVNALLLGDSALYLCASSFGVNTGELSFGEGSRLTVL.

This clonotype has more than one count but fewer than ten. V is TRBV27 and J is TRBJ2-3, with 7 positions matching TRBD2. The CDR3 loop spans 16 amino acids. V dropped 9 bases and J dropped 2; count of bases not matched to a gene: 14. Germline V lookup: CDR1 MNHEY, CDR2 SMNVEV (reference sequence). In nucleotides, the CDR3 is TGTGCCAGTCGGCGGGGAATTAGCGGGTACACAGATACGCAGTATTTT. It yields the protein CASRRGISGYTDTQYF.

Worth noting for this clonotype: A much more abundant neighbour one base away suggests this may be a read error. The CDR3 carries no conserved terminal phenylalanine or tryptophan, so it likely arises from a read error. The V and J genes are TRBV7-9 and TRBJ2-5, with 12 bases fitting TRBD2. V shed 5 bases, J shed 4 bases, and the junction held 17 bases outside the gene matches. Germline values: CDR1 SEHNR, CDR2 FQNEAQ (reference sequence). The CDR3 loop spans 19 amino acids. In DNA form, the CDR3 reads TGTGCCAGCAGCCACCCTATTCCTAGCGGGAGGGCCGCAGGAGAGACCCAGTACCTC. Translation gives CASSHPIPSGRAAGETQYL.

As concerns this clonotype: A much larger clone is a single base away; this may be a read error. CDR3 residues: CVSSIGGGSYEQYF. CDR3 nucleotide sequence: TGTGTCAGTAGTATAGGAGGTGGGAGCTACGAGCAGTACTTC. This chain links TRBV19 with TRBJ2-7; perhaps TRBD2 as D (5 bases). Germline V gene lookup returns CDR1 LNHDA and CDR2 SQIVND (reference sequence). CDR3 size: 14 residues. Supplemented by reference TRBV19 and TRBJ2-7, the full variable domain reads DGGITQSPKYLFRKEGQNVTLSCEQNLNHDAMYWYRQDPGQGLRLIYYSQIVNDFQKGDIAEGYSVSREKKESFPLTVTSAQKNPTAFYLCVSSIGGGSYEQYFGPGTRLTVT.

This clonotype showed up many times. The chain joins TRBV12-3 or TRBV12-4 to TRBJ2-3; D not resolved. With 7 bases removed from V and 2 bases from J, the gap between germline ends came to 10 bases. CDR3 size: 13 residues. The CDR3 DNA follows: TGTGCCAGCATCCCCGTGAACACAGATACGCAGTATTTT. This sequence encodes CASIPVNTDTQYF.

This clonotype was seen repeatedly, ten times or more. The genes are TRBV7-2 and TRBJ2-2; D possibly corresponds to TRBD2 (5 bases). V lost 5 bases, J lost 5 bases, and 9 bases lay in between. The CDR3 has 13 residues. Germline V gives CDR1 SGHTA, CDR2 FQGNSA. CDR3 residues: CASSPLVTGELFF. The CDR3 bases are TGTGCCAGCAGCCCACTAGTTACCGGGGAGCTGTTTTTT.

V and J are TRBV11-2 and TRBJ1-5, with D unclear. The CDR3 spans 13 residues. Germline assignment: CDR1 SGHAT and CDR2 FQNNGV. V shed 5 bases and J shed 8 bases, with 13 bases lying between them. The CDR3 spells CASSPAPGEPQHF. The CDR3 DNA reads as TGTGCCAGCAGCCCTGCCCCGGGAGAGCCCCAGCATTTT.

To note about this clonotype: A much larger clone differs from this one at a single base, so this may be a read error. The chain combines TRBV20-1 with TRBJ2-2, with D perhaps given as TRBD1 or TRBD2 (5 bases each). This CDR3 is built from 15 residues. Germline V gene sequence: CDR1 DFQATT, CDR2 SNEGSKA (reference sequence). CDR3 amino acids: CGARDWGTNTGELFF. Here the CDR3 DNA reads TGCGGTGCTAGAGATTGGGGGACGAACACCGGGGAGCTGTTTTTT.

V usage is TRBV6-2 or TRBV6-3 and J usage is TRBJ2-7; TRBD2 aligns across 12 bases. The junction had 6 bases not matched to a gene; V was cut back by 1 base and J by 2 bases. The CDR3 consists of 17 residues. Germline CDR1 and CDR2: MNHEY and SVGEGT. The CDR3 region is CASSYYPRLAGAYEQYF. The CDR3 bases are TGTGCCAGCAGTTACTATCCACGACTAGCGGGAGCCTACGAGCAGTACTTC.

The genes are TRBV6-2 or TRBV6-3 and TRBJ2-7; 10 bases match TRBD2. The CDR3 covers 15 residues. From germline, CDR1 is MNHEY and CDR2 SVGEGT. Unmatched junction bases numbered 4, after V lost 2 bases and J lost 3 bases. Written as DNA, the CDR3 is TGTGCCAGCAGTTACCCGGGACTAGCGATCTACGAGCAGTACTTC. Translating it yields CASSYPGLAIYEQYF.

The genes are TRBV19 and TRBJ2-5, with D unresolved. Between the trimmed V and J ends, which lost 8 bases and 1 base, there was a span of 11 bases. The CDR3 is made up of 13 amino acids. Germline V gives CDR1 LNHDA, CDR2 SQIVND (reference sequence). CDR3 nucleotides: TGTGCCAGTTCCTGGAGTAGCCAAGAGACCCAGTACTTC. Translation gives CASSWSSQETQYF.

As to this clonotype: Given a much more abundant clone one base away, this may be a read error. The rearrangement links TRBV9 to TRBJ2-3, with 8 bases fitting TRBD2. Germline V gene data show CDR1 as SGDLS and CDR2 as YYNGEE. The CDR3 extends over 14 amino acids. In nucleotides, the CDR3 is TGTGCCAGCGGAGATAGCGGGACCCAAGATACGCAGTGTTTT. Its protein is CASGDSGTQDTQCF.

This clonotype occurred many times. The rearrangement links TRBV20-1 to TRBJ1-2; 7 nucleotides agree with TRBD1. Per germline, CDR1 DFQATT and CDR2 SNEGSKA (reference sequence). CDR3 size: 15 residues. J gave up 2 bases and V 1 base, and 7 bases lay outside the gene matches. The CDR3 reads CSARGSGDSNYGYTF. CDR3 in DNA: TGCAGTGCTAGAGGATCAGGGGACAGCAACTATGGCTACACCTTC.

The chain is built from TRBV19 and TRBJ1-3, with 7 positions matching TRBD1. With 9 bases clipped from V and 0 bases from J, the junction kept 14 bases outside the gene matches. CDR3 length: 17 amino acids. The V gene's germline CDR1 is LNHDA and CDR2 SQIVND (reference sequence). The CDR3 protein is CASFAGGEMNSGNTIYF. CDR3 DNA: TGTGCCAGCTTCGCAGGGGGTGAGATGAACTCTGGAAACACCATATATTTT.

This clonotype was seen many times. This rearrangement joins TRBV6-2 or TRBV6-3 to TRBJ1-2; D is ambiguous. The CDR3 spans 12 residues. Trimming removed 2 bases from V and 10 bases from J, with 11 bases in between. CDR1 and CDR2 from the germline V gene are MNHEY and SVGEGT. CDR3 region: CASSYESGDYTF. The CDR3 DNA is TGTGCCAGCAGTTACGAGTCTGGGGACTACACCTTC.

The CDR3 sequence: CASSLGGGVDQPQHF. In DNA, the CDR3 is TGTGCCAGCAGTTTAGGGGGAGGGGTCGATCAGCCCCAGCATTTT. V gene TRBV12-3 or TRBV12-4 combines with J gene TRBJ1-5; possible D gene TRBD1, 5 bases. The CDR3 totals 15 residues. V was trimmed by 1 base and J by 5 bases, leaving 12 bases between them.

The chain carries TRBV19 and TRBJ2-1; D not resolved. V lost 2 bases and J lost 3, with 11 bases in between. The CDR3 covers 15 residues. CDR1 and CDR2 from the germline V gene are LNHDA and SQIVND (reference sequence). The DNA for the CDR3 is TGTGCCAGTAGTATACTTTTTACTGACTACAATGAGCAGTTCTTC. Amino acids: CASSILFTDYNEQFF.

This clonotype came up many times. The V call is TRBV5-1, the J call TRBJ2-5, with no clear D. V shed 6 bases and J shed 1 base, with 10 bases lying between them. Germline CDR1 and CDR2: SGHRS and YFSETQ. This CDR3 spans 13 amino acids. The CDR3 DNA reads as TGCGCCAGCAAAACGTACCTCCAAGAGACCCAGTACTTC. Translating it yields CASKTYLQETQYF.

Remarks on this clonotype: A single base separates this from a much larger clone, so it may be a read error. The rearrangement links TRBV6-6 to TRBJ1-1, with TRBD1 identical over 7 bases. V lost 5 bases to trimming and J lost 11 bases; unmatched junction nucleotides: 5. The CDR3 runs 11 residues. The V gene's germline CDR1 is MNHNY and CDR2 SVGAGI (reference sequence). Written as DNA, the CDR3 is TGTGCCAGCAGTAGCGACAGGGCGGCTTTCTTT. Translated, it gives CASSSDRAAFF.

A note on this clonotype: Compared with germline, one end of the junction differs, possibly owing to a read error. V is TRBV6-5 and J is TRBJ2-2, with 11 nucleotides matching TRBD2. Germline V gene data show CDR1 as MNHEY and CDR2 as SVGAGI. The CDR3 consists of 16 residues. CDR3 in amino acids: CASSPLAGENTGELLF. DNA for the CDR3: TGTGCCAGCAGCCCACTAGCGGGGGAGAACACCGGGGAGCTGCTTTTT.

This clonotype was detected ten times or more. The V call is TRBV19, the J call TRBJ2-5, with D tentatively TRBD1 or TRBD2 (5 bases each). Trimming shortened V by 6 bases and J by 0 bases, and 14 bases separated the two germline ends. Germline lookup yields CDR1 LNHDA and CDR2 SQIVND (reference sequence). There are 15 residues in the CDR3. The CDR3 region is CASSTGTGYQETQYF. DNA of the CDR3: TGTGCCAGTAGCACCGGGACCGGGTACCAAGAGACCCAGTACTTC.

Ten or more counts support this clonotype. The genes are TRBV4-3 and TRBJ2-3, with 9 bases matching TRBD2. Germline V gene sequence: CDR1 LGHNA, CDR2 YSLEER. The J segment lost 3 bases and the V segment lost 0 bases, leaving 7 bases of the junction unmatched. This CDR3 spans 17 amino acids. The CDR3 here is CASSQDPFAGGTDTQYF. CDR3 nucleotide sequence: TGCGCCAGCAGCCAAGATCCATTTGCGGGGGGGACAGATACGCAGTATTTT.

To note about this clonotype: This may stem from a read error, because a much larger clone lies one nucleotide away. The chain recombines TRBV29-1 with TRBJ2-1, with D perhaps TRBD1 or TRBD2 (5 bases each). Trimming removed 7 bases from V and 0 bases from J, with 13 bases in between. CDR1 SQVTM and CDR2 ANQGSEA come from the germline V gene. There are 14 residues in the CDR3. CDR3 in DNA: TGCAGCGCTGAGGGGCAGTTCTCCTACAATGAGCAGTTCTTC. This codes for CSAEGQFSYNEQFF.

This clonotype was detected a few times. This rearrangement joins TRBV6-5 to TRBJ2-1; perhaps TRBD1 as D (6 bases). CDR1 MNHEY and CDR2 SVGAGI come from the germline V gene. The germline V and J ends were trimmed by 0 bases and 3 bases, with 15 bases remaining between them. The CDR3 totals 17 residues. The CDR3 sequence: CASSYSSGAGFYNEQFF. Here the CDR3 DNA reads TGTGCCAGCAGTTACTCGTCAGGGGCCGGGTTCTACAATGAGCAGTTCTTC.

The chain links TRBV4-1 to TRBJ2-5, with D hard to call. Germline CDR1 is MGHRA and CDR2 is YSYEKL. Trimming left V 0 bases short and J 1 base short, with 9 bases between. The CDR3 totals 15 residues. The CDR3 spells CASSQEWRFQETQYF. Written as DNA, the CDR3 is TGCGCCAGCAGCCAAGAATGGAGATTCCAAGAGACCCAGTACTTC.

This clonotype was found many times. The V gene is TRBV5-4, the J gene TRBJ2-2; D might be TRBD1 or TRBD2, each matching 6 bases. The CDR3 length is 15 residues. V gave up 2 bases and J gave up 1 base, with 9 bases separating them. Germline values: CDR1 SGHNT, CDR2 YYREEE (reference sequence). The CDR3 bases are TGTGCCAGCAGCTTTGGGGGGCTGAACACCGGGGAGCTGTTTTTT. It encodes CASSFGGLNTGELFF.

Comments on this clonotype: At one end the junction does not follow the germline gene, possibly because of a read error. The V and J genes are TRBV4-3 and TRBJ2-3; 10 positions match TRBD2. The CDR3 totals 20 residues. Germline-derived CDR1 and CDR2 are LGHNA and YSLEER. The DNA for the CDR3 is TGCGCCAGCAGCCAAGATAGTTCGGTAGCGGGAGGCGAAGACACAGATACGCAGTACTTT. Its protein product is CASSQDSSVAGGEDTDTQYF.